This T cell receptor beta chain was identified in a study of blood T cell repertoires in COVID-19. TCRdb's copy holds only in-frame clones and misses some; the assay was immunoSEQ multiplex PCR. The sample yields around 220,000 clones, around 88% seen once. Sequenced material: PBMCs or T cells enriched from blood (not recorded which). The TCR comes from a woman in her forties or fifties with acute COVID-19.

The DNA for the CDR3 is TGTGCCAGCAGCATCGGACAGGGGACCTACGAGCAGTACTTC. Protein sequence: CASSIGQGTYEQYF. This sequence joins TRBV5-6 and TRBJ2-7; 9 nucleotides align to TRBD1. The CDR3 has 14 residues. Germline V gene lookup returns CDR1 SGHDT and CDR2 YYEEEE. Trimming at V came to 4 bases and at J to 2 bases, leaving 4 bases not matched to a gene.